This T cell receptor beta chain was captured by sequencing in a study of Ad26.COV2.S vaccination and SARS-CoV-2 variants. Overall study results and limits: Spike-specific CD8+ and CD4+ T cell responses reportedly showed substantial breadth after vaccination.

Described treatment: approximately 18 received Ad26.COV2.S at low or high dose, single or two shots; about 5 received placebo; per-sample allocation not given. Following the first vaccine or placebo injection, samples were taken on day 63. V lost 5 bases to trimming and J lost 4 bases, with 6 bases between them. The CDR3 consists of 11 residues. The germline gives CDR1 SEHNR, CDR2 FQNEAQ (reference sequence). A remark on this clone: Its specificity is not known.

Clones were sequenced by immunoSEQ multiplex PCR, and TCRdb holds only the in-frame ones, with some missing. This table has 350,000 to 500,000 clones, nearly 90% appearing once. This chain joins TRBV7-9 and TRBJ2-7; D not resolved. This sequence was found in a person between 18 and 59 years old who received the Ad26.COV2.S COVID-19 vaccine or a placebo. The sequencing used peripheral blood, collected in a trial of Ad26.COV2.S vaccine versus placebo. As DNA, the CDR3 is TGTGCCAGCAGCCAGTGGTACGAGCAGTACTTC. The encoded protein is CASSQWYEQYF.